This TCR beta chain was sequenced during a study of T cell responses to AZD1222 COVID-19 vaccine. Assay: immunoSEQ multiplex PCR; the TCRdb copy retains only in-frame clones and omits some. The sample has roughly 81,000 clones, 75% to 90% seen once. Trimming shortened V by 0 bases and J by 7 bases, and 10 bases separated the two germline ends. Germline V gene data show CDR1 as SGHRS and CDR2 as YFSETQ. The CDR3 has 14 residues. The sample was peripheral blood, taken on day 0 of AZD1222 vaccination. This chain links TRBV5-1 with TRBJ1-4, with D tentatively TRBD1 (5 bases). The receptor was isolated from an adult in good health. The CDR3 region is CASSLGGAGEKLFF. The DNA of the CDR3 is TGCGCCAGCAGCTTGGGTGGGGCTGGTGAAAAACTGTTTTTT.